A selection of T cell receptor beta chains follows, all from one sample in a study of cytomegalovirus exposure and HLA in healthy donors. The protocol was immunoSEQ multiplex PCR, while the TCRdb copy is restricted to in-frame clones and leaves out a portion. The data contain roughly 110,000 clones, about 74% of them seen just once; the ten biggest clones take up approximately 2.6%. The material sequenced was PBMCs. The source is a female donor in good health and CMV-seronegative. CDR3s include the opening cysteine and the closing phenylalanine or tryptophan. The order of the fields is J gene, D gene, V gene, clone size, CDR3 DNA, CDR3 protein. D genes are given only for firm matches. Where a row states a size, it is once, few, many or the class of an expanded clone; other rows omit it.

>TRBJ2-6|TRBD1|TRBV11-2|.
TGTGCCAGCAGCTTAGGCCGGACAGGGCCTATCATTGTGGCCAACGTCCTGACTTTC
CASSLGRTGPIIVANVLTF
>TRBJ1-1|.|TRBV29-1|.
TGCAGCGTACCTAGACGGGGGGGGTTAATGAACACTGAAGCTTTCTTT
CSVPRRGGLMNTEAFF
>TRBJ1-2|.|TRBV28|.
TGTGCCAGCAGTCCGCGCCGGGACACTGGTTTCTACTCTTATGGCTACACCTTC
CASSPRRDTGFYSYGYTF
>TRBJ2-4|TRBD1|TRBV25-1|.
TGTGCCAGCCTACCGGGACAGGGGCGCTGGGCCAAAAACATTCAGTACTTC
CASLPGQGRWAKNIQYF
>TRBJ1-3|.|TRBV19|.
TGTGCCAGTAGTCTCGCAGACTCTGGAAACACCATATATTTT
CASSLADSGNTIYF
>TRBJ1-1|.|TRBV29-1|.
TGCAGCGCCATACAACAGGGAGAAGCTTTCTTT
CSAIQQGEAFF
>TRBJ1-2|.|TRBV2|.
TGTGCCAGCAGTGGTGGACAGAACTATGGCTACACCTTC
CASSGGQNYGYTF
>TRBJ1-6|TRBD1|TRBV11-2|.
TGTGCCAGCAGCTCCCTCGAAAGGGGGCTTAGTTCACCCCTCCACTTT
CASSSLERGLSSPLHF
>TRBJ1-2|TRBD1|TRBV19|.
TGTGCCAGTAGTATGGGGGGGACAGGCCAAAGCTATGGCTACACCTTC
CASSMGGTGQSYGYTF
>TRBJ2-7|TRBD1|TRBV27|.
TGTGCCAGCAGTCCCCGGACAGGTCGCGACGAGCAGTACTTC
CASSPRTGRDEQYF
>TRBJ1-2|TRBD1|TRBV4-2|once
TGTGCCAGCAGCCCCAACAGGGGGGACTATGGCTACACCTTC
CASSPNRGDYGYTF
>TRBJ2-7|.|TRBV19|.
TGTGCCAGTAGTACCGGACAGTCCTACGAGCAGTACTTC
CASSTGQSYEQYF
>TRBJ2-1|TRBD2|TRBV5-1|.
TGCGCCAGCAGCTGGCCCAGCAGCGGGGGGGCTATTTCCTACAATGAGCAGTTCTTC
CASSWPSSGGAISYNEQFF
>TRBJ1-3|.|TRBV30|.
TGTGCCTGGAGTGCGAGGGCGGGGACTGGAAACACCATATATTTT
CAWSARAGTGNTIYF
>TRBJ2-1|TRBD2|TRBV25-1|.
TGTGCCAGCGCGGGACTACGAGCGGGGGAGCAGTTCTTC
CASAGLRAGEQFF
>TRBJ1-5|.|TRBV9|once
TGTGCCAGCAGCGTAGACGGGAGCCGCAATCAGCCCCAGCATTTT
CASSVDGSRNQPQHF
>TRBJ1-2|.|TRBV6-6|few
TGTGCCAGCAGTGAGGGGGTGGCTGGCTACACCTTC
CASSEGVAGYTF
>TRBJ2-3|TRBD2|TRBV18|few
TGTGCCAGCTCAAGTCGGACTAGCGGGGGGACAGATACGCAGTATTTT
CASSSRTSGGTDTQYF
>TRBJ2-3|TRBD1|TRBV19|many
TGTGCCAGTAGTATGACCCCGGGACAGGGCACAGATACGCAGTATTTT
CASSMTPGQGTDTQYF
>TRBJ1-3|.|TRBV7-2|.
TGTGCCAGCGGGACTTCTGGAAACACCATATATTTT
CASGTSGNTIYF
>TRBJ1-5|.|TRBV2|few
TGTGCCAGCAGTGAAGCGATCAGGAATGCTCAGCCCCAGCATTTT
CASSEAIRNAQPQHF
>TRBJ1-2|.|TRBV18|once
TGTGCCAGCTCACCACTCTCTTCCCAGGGGATTTTGGATGGCTACACCTTC
CASSPLSSQGILDGYTF
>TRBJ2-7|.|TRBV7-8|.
TGTGCCAGCAGCTTACTGGGGGCAGGTGTGGCCGAGCAGTACTTC
CASSLLGAGVAEQYF
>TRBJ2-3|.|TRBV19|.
TGTGCCAGTAGTATAGGGGCAGGGACAGATACGCAGTATTTT
CASSIGAGTDTQYF
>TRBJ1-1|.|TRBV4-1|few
TGCGCCAGCAGCCAAGATAGGAAGGGGGTGGTGAACACTGAAGCTTTCTTT
CASSQDRKGVVNTEAFF
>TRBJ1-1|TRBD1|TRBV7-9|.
TGTGCCAGCAGCTTTTCGACAGGGGTTTCTCGGAACACTGAAGCTTTCTTT
CASSFSTGVSRNTEAFF
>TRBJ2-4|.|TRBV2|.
TGTGCCAGCAAGAGAGAGGAAAACATTCAGTACTTC
CASKREENIQYF
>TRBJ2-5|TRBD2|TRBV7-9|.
TGTGCCAGCAGCTTGTGGAGCGGGGGGGAAGAGACCCAGTACTTC
CASSLWSGGEETQYF
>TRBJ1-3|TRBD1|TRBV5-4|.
TGTGCCAGCAGCCTCGGGACAGACTCTGGAAACACCATATATTTT
CASSLGTDSGNTIYF
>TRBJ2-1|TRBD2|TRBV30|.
TGTGCCTGGCAGACTAGCGGGGTTTACAATGAGCAGTTCTTC
CAWQTSGVYNEQFF
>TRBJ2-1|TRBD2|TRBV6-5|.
TGTGCCAGCAGTTGGGGACTAGCGGGGGGGTACAATGAGCAGTTCTTC
CASSWGLAGGYNEQFF
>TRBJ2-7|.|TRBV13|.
TGTGCCAGCAGCCAAAGACAGAGCTCCTACGAGCAGTACTTC
CASSQRQSSYEQYF
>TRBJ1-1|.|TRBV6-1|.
TGTGCCAGCAGTGAAGGGGTAAGGAGGAATGAAGCTTTCTTT
CASSEGVRRNEAFF
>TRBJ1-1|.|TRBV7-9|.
TGTGCCAGCAGCTCTCCGGATACAGGGTACGACACTGAAGCTTTCTTT
CASSSPDTGYDTEAFF
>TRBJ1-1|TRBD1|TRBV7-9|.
TGTGCCAGCAGCTTGCCCGACAGGGGCCGATCCTCGAGCACTGAAGCTTTCTTT
CASSLPDRGRSSSTEAFF
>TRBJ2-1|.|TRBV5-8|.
TGTGCCAGCAGCTTAGGCAGGGTGGATGGTGAGCAGTTCTTC
CASSLGRVDGEQFF
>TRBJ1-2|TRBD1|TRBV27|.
TGTGCCAGCAGTTCTCCTAGCAATGACAGGGGATGGGGCTACACCTTC
CASSSPSNDRGWGYTF
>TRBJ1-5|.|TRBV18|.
TGTGCCAGCTCACGGGCGGGGGGGGCGTCTCAGCCCCAGCATTTT
CASSRAGGASQPQHF
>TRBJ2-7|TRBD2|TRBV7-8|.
TGTGCCAGCAGCTCAGAGCGGGGGCCGGGAACCTACGAGCAGTACTTC
CASSSERGPGTYEQYF
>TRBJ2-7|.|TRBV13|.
TGTGCCAGCAGCTCACAGGAGATGAGCGAGCAGTACTTC
CASSSQEMSEQYF
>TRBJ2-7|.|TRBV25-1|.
TGTGCCAGCAGCAACAGTTTTGGCCGCTCCTACGAGCAGTACTTC
CASSNSFGRSYEQYF
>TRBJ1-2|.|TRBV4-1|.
TGTGCCAGCAGCCAAGATCCCGGGGGAGCCCGCGGCTACACCTTC
CASSQDPGGARGYTF
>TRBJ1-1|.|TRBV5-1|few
TGCGCCAGCAGTCAGGGATCAGAGAACACTGAAGCTTTCTTT
CASSQGSENTEAFF
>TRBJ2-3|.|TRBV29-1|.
TGCAGCGTTGTCGGGGATACAGATACGCAGTATTTT
CSVVGDTDTQYF
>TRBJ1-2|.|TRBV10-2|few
TGCGCCAGCAGTGAGTCGAAACATCTCTATGGCTACACCTTC
CASSESKHLYGYTF
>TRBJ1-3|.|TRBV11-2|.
TGTGCCAGCAGCTCGTACAGGGCATTGACTGGAAACACCATATATTTT
CASSSYRALTGNTIYF
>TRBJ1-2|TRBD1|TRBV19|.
TGTGCCAGTAGTACTCCGGGACAGGGGAAATACTATGGCTACACCTTC
CASSTPGQGKYYGYTF
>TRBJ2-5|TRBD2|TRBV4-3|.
TGCGCCAGCAGCCAAGGCCCTAGCGGGGGGGCTCAAGCACAACAAGAGACCCAGTACTTC
CASSQGPSGGAQAQQETQYF
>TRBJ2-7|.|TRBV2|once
TGTGCCAGCAGTGAAGCCCCGAACGAGCAGTACTTC
CASSEAPNEQYF